By frequency in the sample, the clone carrying this TCR beta chain is large. The sample carries other DNA sequences with the same CDR3. This CDR3 spans 16 amino acids. Per germline, CDR1 MNHEY and CDR2 SVGAGI. J gave up 6 bases and V 4 bases, and 6 bases lay outside the gene matches. The sample comes from a study of cytomegalovirus exposure and HLA in healthy donors. PCR used 60 Vbeta primers and 13 Jbeta primers. Sequencing used immunoSEQ multiplex PCR; TCRdb keeps in-frame clones, though not all of them. The sample includes 95,000 to 100,000 clones, around four fifths of them seen just once. Sequencing was performed on PBMCs. The chain links TRBV6-5 to TRBJ2-2; 12 positions match TRBD2. The receptor was isolated from a man in his forties in good health and CMV-seropositive. CDR3 DNA: TGTGCCAGCAGTTCTAGCGGGGGGGCTGCGGCCGGGGAGCTGTTTTTT. As protein: CASSSSGGAAAGELFF.